This note documents a single TCR beta chain sequence. Its antigen is not identified. Sample-barcoded 5' priming and a J-beta primer mix drove a second PCR of roughly 7 to 11 cycles. TCRdb redid the calling of the 5' RACE reads with MiXCR, one entry per CDR3 protein. The sample holds about 730,000 distinct CDR3 sequences; roughly 45% are singletons and the top ten take 20%. This sample was included in a study of blood T cells in healthy people across ages. General study results and limits: Significant beta diversity loss was already apparent by age approximately 42, declining roughly linearly. The authors considered diversity estimates from one million T cells to be underestimates.

The CDR3 contains 18 residues. The germline V and J ends were trimmed by 4 bases and 1 base, with 23 bases remaining between them. Germline assignment: CDR1 LGHNA and CDR2 YNFKEQ. The V gene is TRBV4-2, the J gene TRBJ2-7, with D perhaps matching TRBD2 (7 bases). Sequencing was done on a sample of blood. The receptor comes from a woman between 55 and 75 years old in good health. CDR3 in amino acids: CASSPRGGGTPMSYEQYF. In DNA form, the CDR3 reads TGTGCCAGCAGCCCACGGGGAGGGGGGACACCAATGTCCTACGAGCAGTACTTC.